This is a list of T cell receptor beta chains from one sample in a study of blood T cell repertoires in COVID-19. The method was immunoSEQ multiplex PCR; TCRdb's version includes in-frame clones alone and lacks a portion of them. Among around 130,000 clones, approximately 81% were seen once, and the ten largest hold around 1.4%. Sequencing used peripheral blood. The receptor set was obtained from a man in his fifties or sixties with acute or convalescent COVID-19. The CDR3 runs from the conserved cysteine through the conserved F or W.

j_gene: TRBJ1-4
v_gene: TRBV18
CDR3aa: CASSPGGANEKLFF

j_gene: TRBJ2-1
v_gene: TRBV6-1
CDR3aa: CASSEVRTRYNEQFF

j_gene: TRBJ2-5
v_gene: TRBV6-5
CDR3aa: CASKLAGGLETQYF

j_gene: TRBJ1-1
v_gene: TRBV5-1
CDR3aa: CASSLELGANTEAFF

j_gene: TRBJ2-3
v_gene: TRBV5-4
CDR3aa: CASSLHLRGETDTQYF

j_gene: TRBJ2-7
v_gene: TRBV5-1
CDR3aa: CASSRTDYEQYF

j_gene: TRBJ2-2
v_gene: TRBV10-3
CDR3aa: CAISTDRTNTGELFF

j_gene: TRBJ2-1
v_gene: TRBV27
CDR3aa: CASSSYSYNEQFF

j_gene: TRBJ2-2
v_gene: TRBV7-6
CDR3aa: CASSRDRDNTGELFF

j_gene: TRBJ2-2
v_gene: TRBV9
CDR3aa: CASSSSFGAGLGSTGELFF

j_gene: TRBJ1-3
v_gene: TRBV5-4
CDR3aa: CASSLAGTGNTIYF

j_gene: TRBJ2-1
v_gene: TRBV7-9
CDR3aa: CASSLRGSSYNEQFF

j_gene: TRBJ2-5
v_gene: TRBV18
CDR3aa: CASSPTGGETQYF

j_gene: TRBJ2-7
v_gene: TRBV23-1
CDR3aa: CASSQSRTGWEQYF

j_gene: TRBJ2-7
v_gene: TRBV30
CDR3aa: CAWSGSGGLTYEQYF

j_gene: TRBJ1-1
v_gene: TRBV6-4
CDR3aa: CASSDRSGTGGMNTEAFF

j_gene: TRBJ2-3
v_gene: TRBV7-9
CDR3aa: CASSLASGGKDTQYF

j_gene: TRBJ2-7
v_gene: TRBV27
CDR3aa: CASSPPGLTREQYF

j_gene: TRBJ2-1
v_gene: TRBV5-6
CDR3aa: CASLRGYEQFF

j_gene: TRBJ2-7
v_gene: TRBV5-5
CDR3aa: CASSLDWEQYF

j_gene: TRBJ2-7
v_gene: TRBV29-1
CDR3aa: CSVEDQGTGEYYGQYF

j_gene: TRBJ2-7
v_gene: TRBV11-2
CDR3aa: CASSLVSGAAYEQYF

j_gene: TRBJ1-2
v_gene: TRBV18
CDR3aa: CASSPSGTVNYGYTF

j_gene: TRBJ1-2
v_gene: TRBV7-9
CDR3aa: CASSLGGFSYTF